What follows is one T cell receptor beta chain and its context. This entry is derived from a study of blood T cell repertoires in COVID-19. Study background: COVID-19 samples collected from the United States, Italy and Spain covered acute and convalescent phases. PBMCs, B-cell-depleted T cells, or T cells were the source of the cDNA or gDNA that made up the material.

Per the original data handling: For nucleated cells, counts were estimated from reference gene primer amplification. Method: immunoSEQ multiplex PCR; TCRdb's copy keeps in-frame clones and lacks some. The V and J calls and the clone size are those of that table, but D and trimming were determined from the DNA. The table includes tens of thousands of clones, around 89% detected once. CDR1 and CDR2 from the germline V gene are DFQATT and SNEGSKA (reference sequence). This CDR3 is 14 amino acids long. Trimming took off 3 bases at V and 0 bases at J, with 9 bases between the two ends. V usage is TRBV20-1 and J usage is TRBJ2-1; the D gene is possibly TRBD1 (6 bases). Sequencing input: peripheral blood. This TCR came from a man in his 60s with acute or convalescent COVID-19. CDR3 sequence (DNA): TGCAGTGCTAGTACAGGGAACTCCTACAATGAGCAGTTCTTC. Translation gives CSASTGNSYNEQFF.